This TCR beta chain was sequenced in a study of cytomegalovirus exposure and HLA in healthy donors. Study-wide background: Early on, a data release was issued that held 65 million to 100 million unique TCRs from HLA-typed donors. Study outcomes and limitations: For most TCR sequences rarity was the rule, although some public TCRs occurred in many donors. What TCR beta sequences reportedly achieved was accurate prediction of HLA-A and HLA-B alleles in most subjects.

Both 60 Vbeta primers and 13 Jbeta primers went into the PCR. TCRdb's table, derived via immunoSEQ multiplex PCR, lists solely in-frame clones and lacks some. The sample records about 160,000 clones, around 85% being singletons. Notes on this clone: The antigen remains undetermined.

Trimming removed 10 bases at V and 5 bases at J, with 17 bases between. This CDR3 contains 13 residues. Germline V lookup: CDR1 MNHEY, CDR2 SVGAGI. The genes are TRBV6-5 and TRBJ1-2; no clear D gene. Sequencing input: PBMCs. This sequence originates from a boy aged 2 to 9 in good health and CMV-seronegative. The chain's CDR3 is CANGRDNGYGYTF. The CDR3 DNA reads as TGTGCCAACGGGAGGGATAACGGATATGGCTACACCTTC.